This TCR beta chain stems from a study of cytomegalovirus exposure and HLA in healthy donors. Study at large: The roughly 120 validation repertoires, a later analysis reported, used the same platform as the approximately 670 repertoires from the first cohort. Study conclusions and caveats: There were a few CMV-associated chains whose specificity for CMV antigens was confirmed in vitro. The study listed 164 cytomegalovirus-associated TCR beta chains.

The donors were part of the validation cohort of 100 to 150 subjects. That cohort was separate from the first cohort, which comprised 500 to 850 subjects. Notes on this clone: Its target is unknown.

Measured with immunoSEQ multiplex PCR; TCRdb has only the in-frame clones, and not every one. The sample lists approximately 120,000 clones, about 87% seen once, with around 1.9% in the top ten. There are 17 residues in the CDR3. J was trimmed by 4 bases and V by 6 bases; bases with no gene match: 9. Germline CDR1 and CDR2: SNHLY and FYNNEI. Sample: PBMCs. The rearrangement links TRBV2 to TRBJ2-5, with 15 bases that match TRBD2. The receptor was isolated from a woman aged 18-29 years in good health and CMV-seronegative. The CDR3 region is CASSIGLAGGRVETQYF. As DNA, the CDR3 is TGTGCCAGCAGCATCGGACTAGCGGGAGGGAGGGTAGAGACCCAGTACTTC.